Listed below are T cell receptor beta chains from one sample, sequenced in a study of PD-1 blockade in classical Hodgkin lymphoma. TCRdb's table, derived via immunoSEQ multiplex PCR, lists solely in-frame clones and lacks some. This repertoire shows roughly 29,000 clones, 75% to 90% found once; its top ten account for 2.4%. The material was CD4+ T cells from blood, obtained before the fourth cycle of nivolumab. The receptors shown here come from a human donor with classical Hodgkin lymphoma. CDR3s include the opening cysteine and the closing phenylalanine or tryptophan. Fields, in order: V gene, J gene, CDR3 protein.

V: TRBV19; J: TRBJ2-7; CDR3: CASSIVGADEQYF
V: TRBV5-1; J: TRBJ1-1; CDR3: CASSLGGDRVEAFF
V: TRBV6-5; J: TRBJ1-1; CDR3: CATRGARYTEAFF
V: TRBV7-2; J: TRBJ2-2; CDR3: CASSFGTSGSRTGELFF
V: TRBV6-1; J: TRBJ2-2; CDR3: CASPSGSDTGELFF
V: TRBV7-6; J: TRBJ1-2; CDR3: CASSKDRDNYGYTF
V: TRBV2; J: TRBJ1-2; CDR3: CASSENRGDYGYTF
V: TRBV27; J: TRBJ2-2; CDR3: CASSFAVGELFF
V: TRBV15; J: TRBJ2-7; CDR3: CATSREGTSGTYEQYF
V: TRBV5-4; J: TRBJ2-3; CDR3: CASSLLTSGTSTDTQYF
V: TRBV2; J: TRBJ1-3; CDR3: CASSERATSGNTIYF
V: TRBV4-1; J: TRBJ2-7; CDR3: CASSYMGLAGGEQYF
V: TRBV6-6; J: TRBJ2-5; CDR3: CASSNSGRGETQYF
V: TRBV5-6; J: TRBJ1-1; CDR3: CASTPFGTGVRAFF
V: TRBV5-1; J: TRBJ2-3; CDR3: CASNSRLAGDTDTQYF
V: TRBV18; J: TRBJ2-3; CDR3: CASSPGLDTDTQYF
V: TRBV5-1; J: TRBJ2-6; CDR3: CASSLPGTGAGANVLTF
V: TRBV6-1; J: TRBJ1-1; CDR3: CASSVKGNTEAFF
V: TRBV19; J: TRBJ2-2; CDR3: CASSTLQGRTGELFF
V: TRBV7-8; J: TRBJ2-2; CDR3: CASGLAGINTGELFF
V: TRBV6-5; J: TRBJ2-7; CDR3: CASSPHTLGKGEQYF
V: TRBV5-8; J: TRBJ2-7; CDR3: CASSNVRQGQGSNEQYF
V: TRBV5-1; J: TRBJ2-7; CDR3: CASSSQLEQYF
V: TRBV29-1; J: TRBJ2-3; CDR3: CSVEARYGAKTDTQYF
V: TRBV6-1; J: TRBJ1-3; CDR3: CASSEGQGAGNTIYF
V: TRBV6-6; J: TRBJ2-1; CDR3: CASSYWGDSYNEQFF
V: TRBV7-8; J: TRBJ2-1; CDR3: CASSFTGLAGKEESYNPHEQFF
V: TRBV28; J: TRBJ1-5; CDR3: CASSLVGAGNQPQHF
V: TRBV18; J: TRBJ1-1; CDR3: CASSPRYPLDTEAFF
V: TRBV19; J: TRBJ1-4; CDR3: CASSQGRDEKLFF
V: TRBV18; J: TRBJ2-2; CDR3: CASSTRDTGELFF
V: TRBV11-2; J: TRBJ2-7; CDR3: CASSLSRGQGTEQYF
V: TRBV5-1; J: TRBJ1-2; CDR3: CASSPTQNRVAYGYTF
V: TRBV12-2; J: TRBJ2-1; CDR3: CASRLIPSSGSIYEQFF
V: TRBV5-6; J: TRBJ2-7; CDR3: CASSGAIRGFYEQYF
V: TRBV10-2; J: TRBJ2-7; CDR3: CASSPRTGSYEQYF
V: TRBV7-9; J: TRBJ1-5; CDR3: CASSDGESNQPQHF
V: TRBV7-2; J: TRBJ1-1; CDR3: CASSFEFLTEKKGTEAFF
V: TRBV28; J: TRBJ1-5; CDR3: CASSLLAGGRSNQPQHF
V: TRBV19; J: TRBJ2-7; CDR3: CASSIVVGGEQYF
V: TRBV5-4; J: TRBJ1-1; CDR3: CASSLDWNTEAFF
V: TRBV5-4; J: TRBJ2-3; CDR3: CASSPGTSGNGLGDTQYF
V: TRBV9; J: TRBJ2-3; CDR3: CASSVGRGLGDTQYF
V: TRBV15; J: TRBJ2-2; CDR3: CATSSAGTSGRSLGELFF
V: TRBV30; J: TRBJ1-5; CDR3: CAWARQGNQPQHF
V: TRBV5-1; J: TRBJ2-1; CDR3: CASSLLAGPSYNEQFF
V: TRBV5-6; J: TRBJ1-5; CDR3: CASSLEAAEGPQHF